In its sample, the clone carrying this T cell receptor (beta chain) was seen many times. Its antigen is undetermined. The sample is drawn from a study of T cell repertoires in cytomegalovirus infection. Findings and limits, study-wide: Ex vivo responses were dominated by HLA-C-restricted CMV-specific TCR beta clonotypes.

The V end was cut by 5 bases, the J end by 5 bases, with 15 bases between. In germline, CDR1 is SGHVS, CDR2 FNYEAQ. The length of the CDR3 is 15 residues. TCRdb re-called the reads through MiXCR, storing one row per CDR3 protein. In the table there are 100,000 to 150,000 distinct CDR3 sequences, less than 9.5% of which are singletons. V gene TRBV7-6 combines with J gene TRBJ2-2; the D call may be TRBD1 or TRBD2 (5 bases each). The sequenced sample was PBMCs. The source of this sequence is a human donor in good health (CMV status not recorded). Some clones in this sample may be carry-over from other donors' samples. The CDR3 DNA is TGTGCCAGCAGCCTCGGGACCCCGGGAACCGGGGAGCTGTTTTTT. Its protein product is CASSLGTPGTGELFF.